The 31 T cell receptor beta chains listed next were all sequenced from one sample in a study of monozygotic twins with inflammatory bowel disease (dated by TCRdb to the late 2010s). Libraries came from 5' RACE. The sequencer listed for this sample is Illumina HiSeq 2500. TCRdb reprocessed the reads into one record per CDR3 protein sequence, lacking DNA. The table kept for this sample lists about 450,000 distinct CDR3 sequences. The ten largest make up 2% to 3% of the sample. Source material: blood. These receptors came from a human donor with ulcerative colitis or Crohn's disease, or a healthy co-twin of an affected twin (not recorded which).

The chain combines TRBV5-6 with TRBJ2-3. The germline CDR1 and CDR2 sequences are SGHDT and YYEEEE. This CDR3 spans 14 amino acids. CDR3: CASSWGFRTDTQYF. The full variable domain, rest sourced from reference TRBV5-6 and TRBJ2-3, is DAGVTQSPTHLIKTRGQQVTLRCSPKSGHDTVSWYQQALGQGPQFIFQYYEEEERQRGNFPDRFSGHQFPNYSSELNVNALLLGDSALYLCASSWGFRTDTQYFGPGTRLTVL.

The rearrangement joins TRBV20-1 to TRBJ1-5. The CDR3 loop spans 14 amino acids. CDR1 and CDR2 from the germline V gene are DFQATT and SNEGSKA (reference sequence). The CDR3 region is CSARGESSNQPQHF.

CDR3 sequence: CATSREGGRGYEQYF. This chain connects TRBV15 to TRBJ2-7; TCRdb picks TRBD1, but there is no DNA to check that call. CDR1 LNHNV and CDR2 YYDKDF come from the germline V gene (reference sequence). This CDR3 comprises 15 residues.

The J gene is TRBJ1-1, the V gene TRBV7-2. Looked up from germline, CDR1 is SGHTA and CDR2 is FQGNSA. This CDR3 region has 14 residues. CDR3 protein: CASSQIHGNTEAFF. The whole variable domain, filled in from reference TRBV7-2 and TRBJ1-1, reads GAGVSQSPSNKVTEKGKDVELRCDPISGHTALYWYRQSLGQGLEFLIYFQGNSAPDKSGLPSDRFSAERTGGSVSTLTIQRTQQEDSAVYLCASSQIHGNTEAFFGQGTRLTVV.

V usage is TRBV4-2 and J usage is TRBJ2-5; TCRdb's D call, TRBD2, is unchecked because there is no DNA. Germline lookup yields CDR1 LGHNA and CDR2 YNFKEQ. The CDR3 is made up of 16 amino acids. CDR3 sequence: CASSQVTGGPVETQYF.

This chain uses TRBV20-1 with TRBJ2-3. This CDR3 comprises 13 residues. CDR1 and CDR2 (germline): DFQATT, SNEGSKA (reference sequence). CDR3 loop: CSASSASQGTQYF.

V and J are TRBV14 and TRBJ2-5; as DNA is missing, the TRBD1 call by TCRdb cannot be tested. Germline-derived CDR1 and CDR2 are SGHDN and FVKESK. The CDR3 consists of 14 residues. CDR3: CASSQYQGRETQYF. Full variable domain (remainder filled in from reference TRBV14 and TRBJ2-5): EAGVTQFPSHSVIEKGQTVTLRCDPISGHDNLYWYRRVMGKEIKFLLHFVKESKQDESGMPNNRFLAERTGGTYSTLKVQPAELEDSGVYFCASSQYQGRETQYFGPGTRLLVL.

The genes are TRBV18 and TRBJ2-5; checking the TCRdb D call of TRBD2 is not possible without DNA. Germline V gene data show CDR1 as KGHSH and CDR2 as LQKENI. The CDR3 loop spans 16 amino acids. This chain's CDR3 is CASSRIGAGTVSTQYF.

J is TRBJ2-1 and V is TRBV7-3. The V gene's germline CDR1 is SGHTA and CDR2 FQGTGA. This CDR3 region has 16 residues. This CDR3 reads CASSLYAGKGYNEQFF.

The chain joins TRBV4-2 to TRBJ2-7. The length of the CDR3 is 16 residues. Per the germline V gene, CDR1 is LGHNA and CDR2 is YNFKEQ. The CDR3: CASSQGDSRSAYEQYF.

This chain connects TRBV21-1 to TRBJ1-6. TRBV21-1 is a known pseudogene. This CDR3 is 12 amino acids long. This CDR3 is CASSKVWVTPYF.

V gene TRBV12-3 or TRBV12-4 combines with J gene TRBJ2-1. The CDR3 extends over 15 amino acids. CDR3 protein: CASSLDGLSYNEQFF.

This rearrangement joins TRBV19 to TRBJ2-1; lacking DNA, the TRBD2 call made by TCRdb goes unchecked. This CDR3 region has 16 residues. CDR1 is LNHDA and CDR2 is SQIVND in the germline V gene (reference sequence). This CDR3 is CASSSVGLASDNEQFF.

This chain connects TRBV20-1 to TRBJ2-7; the D call of TRBD2 rests on TCRdb alone, since no DNA is present to check it. The CDR3 sequence is 14 residues long. Germline V gene sequence: CDR1 DFQATT, CDR2 SNEGSKA (reference sequence). Here the CDR3 reads CSVTPASGLFEQYF.

This chain links TRBV5-6 with TRBJ2-2; TCRdb names TRBD1, which stays unverified in the absence of DNA. Germline V gene data show CDR1 as SGHDT and CDR2 as YYEEEE. The CDR3 is 17 residues long. The CDR3 sequence: CASSEIGQGALTGELFF.

The V gene is TRBV5-6, the J gene TRBJ2-7; TCRdb's D call of TRBD2 is untestable without DNA. Germline CDR1 is SGHDT and CDR2 is YYEEEE. The CDR3 sequence is 15 residues long. CDR3 protein: CASSLLSAGDDEQYF.

The genes are TRBV30 and TRBJ1-2; TCRdb calls TRBD1, which cannot be checked without DNA. CDR1 is GTSNPN and CDR2 is SVGIG in the germline V gene (reference sequence). This CDR3 spans 14 amino acids. CDR3 residues: CAWSKGTRGGRYTF.

This chain links TRBV29-1 with TRBJ2-5; TCRdb lists TRBD1, though no DNA is available to test this call. Germline lookup yields CDR1 SQVTM and CDR2 ANQGSEA. This CDR3 comprises 12 residues. This CDR3 is CSVDWGVETQYF.

The chain combines TRBV28 with TRBJ2-4. This CDR3 is built from 12 residues. Germline loops: CDR1 MDHEN, CDR2 SYDVKM. CDR3 protein: CASSTDRRWGYF.

CDR3 sequence: CATSLGGNEQYF. The chain uses TRBV10-3 and TRBJ2-7; TCRdb reports TRBD1, a call that lacks DNA to check it against. The CDR3 runs 12 residues. The V gene's germline CDR1 is ENHRY and CDR2 SYGVKD.

J is TRBJ2-5 and V is TRBV4-1; TCRdb returns TRBD1, unconfirmable since there is no DNA. Germline V gene sequence: CDR1 MGHRA, CDR2 YSYEKL. The CDR3 loop spans 15 amino acids. The CDR3 here is CASSHFRTDQETQYF.

The CDR3 loop reads CAWRPDSPSYGYTF. The V and J genes are TRBV30 and TRBJ1-2; TCRdb's D gene call, TRBD1, goes unchecked for lack of DNA. This CDR3 is built from 14 residues. The germline V gene has CDR1 GTSNPN and CDR2 SVGIG (reference sequence).

The chain couples TRBV5-4 to TRBJ2-1; TCRdb's D call, TRBD2, is unchecked because there is no DNA. The CDR3 spans 13 residues. The germline V gene has CDR1 SGHNT and CDR2 YYREEE (reference sequence). The CDR3: CASSTGPSGEQFF.

The rearrangement uses TRBV6-5 and TRBJ1-2; TCRdb selects TRBD1, and the lack of DNA leaves this call unchecked. The CDR3 covers 17 residues. From germline, CDR1 is MNHEY and CDR2 SVGAGI. The CDR3 here is CASSYSPGRRGFYGYTF.

The V and J genes are TRBV13 and TRBJ2-5; TCRdb designates TRBD2, a call that cannot be tested without DNA. CDR3 length equals 15 residues. Germline-derived CDR1 and CDR2 are PRHDT and FYEKMQ (reference sequence). CDR3 loop: CASSSPSGALETQYF.

The rearrangement joins TRBV20-1 to TRBJ1-1; TCRdb returns TRBD1, unconfirmable since there is no DNA. The CDR3 sequence is 13 residues long. Germline V gene sequence: CDR1 DFQATT, CDR2 SNEGSKA (reference sequence). Here the CDR3 reads CSARVQGFTEAFF.

The V call is TRBV20-1, the J call TRBJ2-7; without DNA, the TCRdb call of TRBD2 cannot be checked. CDR1 and CDR2 from the germline V gene are DFQATT and SNEGSKA (reference sequence). The CDR3 extends over 13 amino acids. The CDR3 reads CSAESGLAEEQYF.

The V gene is TRBV5-1, the J gene TRBJ2-3. Germline assignment: CDR1 SGHRS and CDR2 YFSETQ. The CDR3 runs 15 residues. CDR3: CASSVLGASTDTQYF.

J is TRBJ2-1 and V is TRBV30; TCRdb returns TRBD2, unconfirmable since there is no DNA. The CDR3 runs 16 residues. Germline V lookup: CDR1 GTSNPN, CDR2 SVGIG (reference sequence). CDR3: CAWSVLTSGRYNEQFF.

The chain recombines TRBV12-3 or TRBV12-4 with TRBJ1-2. The CDR3 consists of 12 residues. The CDR3 sequence: CASSFEISGYTF.

V usage is TRBV12-3 or TRBV12-4 and J usage is TRBJ2-3. The CDR3 consists of 14 residues. CDR3 protein: CASRFRGSTDTQYF.